The clone carrying this TCR beta chain was detected ten times or more. Its antigen is undetermined. There are 15 residues in the CDR3. Germline V CDR1 and CDR2: SGHRS, YFSETQ. V was clipped by 6 bases and J by 3 bases, with 19 bases between them. This entry belongs to a study of CD8 T cells in ankylosing spondylitis. TCRdb independently ran MiXCR on the 5' RACE reads; one entry per CDR3 protein. Of 150,000 to 200,000 distinct CDR3 sequences in the sample, about 9.9% were seen once. The study's findings and limits: A motif in TCR beta, a set of 8 or 9 highly homologous variants, appeared characteristic of ankylosing spondylitis blood. Within peripheral blood, clones linked to disease were CD8+ and relatively rare. Some motif variants had been reported before (in reactive arthritis synovial fluid and blood). There was reportedly significant enrichment of clones that were disease-linked in matched ankylosing spondylitis synovial fluid.

J is TRBJ2-7 and V is TRBV5-1; D unclear. The sequenced sample was blood, either unsorted or a sorted T cell fraction (not recorded which). The TCR comes from a male donor with ankylosing spondylitis or in good health (not recorded which). The CDR3, as DNA: TGCGCCAGCAAGCAGGCACCGGGCCCTGGCTACGAGCAGTACTTC. Protein sequence: CASKQAPGPGYEQYF.